Sequencing of this T cell receptor beta chain was carried out in a study of T cells in Graves' hyperthyroidism and ophthalmopathy. It was RNA transcripts that yielded the amplified TCR beta CDR3 regions. Researchers ran a first-round RT-PCR on the TCR CDR3 using the HTBI primer set. TCRdb passed the multiplex PCR reads through MiXCR, listing each CDR3 protein once. The table lists roughly 530,000 distinct CDR3 sequences, approximately 17% of them singletons. About this clonotype: The antigen is unknown.

Study-level results: Expanded thyroid clonotypes (above 0.001) were mostly also found in blood. Stable hyperthyroidism was separated from ophthalmopathy by a model based on 13 V-J features.

V dropped 3 bases and J dropped 5 bases, with 17 bases sitting between them. The CDR3 is 15 amino acids. Germline V CDR1 and CDR2: SGHRS, YFSETQ. The V gene is TRBV5-1, the J gene TRBJ2-5, with D possibly TRBD1 on 5 matching bases. This sequence was found in a woman between 18 and 29 years old with Graves' ophthalmopathy. Sequencing was carried out using blood. This CDR3 is CASSWGVLVGETQYF. As DNA, the CDR3 is TGCGCCAGCAGCTGGGGCGTGTTGGTTGGCGAGACCCAGTACTTC. Using reference TRBV5-1 and TRBJ2-5 for the parts outside the CDR3, the full variable domain is KAGVTQTPRYLIKTRGQQVTLSCSPISGHRSVSWYQQTPGQGLQFLFEYFSETQRNKGNFPGRFSGRQFSNSRSEMNVSTLELGDSALYLCASSWGVLVGETQYFGPGTRLLVL.